Below, 24 T cell receptor beta chains from the same sample are listed, as sequenced in a study of response to subunit inactivated influenza vaccine. TCRdb ran MiXCR on the RT-PCR reads and lists one entry per CDR3 protein. The sample records about 780,000 distinct CDR3 sequences, around 20% being singletons. The sample was PBMCs from blood, taken approximately 5 days after vaccination. The source of these receptors is a man aged 45-65 years who received an inactivated influenza vaccine.

This clonotype has just one count. The V gene is TRBV20-1, the J gene TRBJ2-5; TRBD1 aligns across 9 bases. Germline V lookup: CDR1 DFQATT, CDR2 SNEGSKA (reference sequence). There are 15 residues in the CDR3. J gave up 10 bases and V 6 bases, and 18 bases lay outside the gene matches. CDR3 in amino acids: CSADEPGQGGTSQYF. The CDR3 bases are TGCAGTGCAGATGAACCGGGACAGGGAGGGACGAGCCAGTACTTC.

This clonotype was seen repeatedly, ten times or more. The rearrangement uses TRBV12-3 or TRBV12-4 and TRBJ1-2; D remains unclear. The germline V and J ends were trimmed by 6 bases and 2 bases, with 10 bases remaining between them. The CDR3 sequence is 13 residues long. CDR3: CASRPKTNYGYTF. The DNA of the CDR3 is TGTGCCAGCAGACCGAAGACAAACTATGGCTACACCTTC.

The chain carries TRBV7-2 and TRBJ1-1, with a possible D match to TRBD1 (5 bases). The germline gives CDR1 SGHTA, CDR2 FQGNSA. V was cut by 1 base and J by 0 bases, with 12 bases left in between. CDR3 length equals 16 residues. CDR3 sequence reads: CASSLGAGHMNTEAFF. The DNA for the CDR3 is TGTGCCAGCAGCTTAGGGGCGGGGCACATGAACACTGAAGCTTTCTTT.

This clonotype was counted at least ten times. The chain employs TRBV10-3 and TRBJ1-2; maybe TRBD1 (6 bases). Trimming stripped 4 bases from V and 0 bases from J, with 18 bases between. This CDR3 spans 17 amino acids. CDR1 is ENHRY and CDR2 is SYGVKD in the germline V gene. The DNA for the CDR3 is TGTGCCATCAGTGTAGGAGGGGGAGGTCAGACTAACTATGGCTACACCTTC. This encodes CAISVGGGGQTNYGYTF.

The sample holds a few counts of this clonotype. This sequence joins TRBV2 and TRBJ2-1; D may be TRBD1 (5 bases). With 6 bases removed from V and 4 bases from J, the gap between germline ends came to 7 bases. CDR3 length: 12 residues. Germline V CDR1 and CDR2: SNHLY, FYNNEI. CDR3: CASRGHYNEQFF. CDR3 nucleotides: TGTGCCAGCAGAGGACATTACAATGAGCAGTTCTTC.

The rearrangement links TRBV4-2 to TRBJ2-1, with 7 bases identical to TRBD1. This CDR3 has 18 amino acids. Germline V gene lookup returns CDR1 LGHNA and CDR2 YNFKEQ. V shed 1 base, J shed 0 bases, and the junction held 9 bases outside the gene matches. CDR3 DNA: TGTGCCAGCAGCCAAGTTGAGGGACAGTCGAGCTCCTACAATGAGCAGTTCTTC. This gives the protein CASSQVEGQSSSYNEQFF.

The table lists this clonotype with a few counts. This chain connects TRBV9 to TRBJ2-7; a possible D gene is TRBD2 (6 bases). V was clipped by 3 bases and J by 2 bases, with 15 bases between them. The CDR3 spans 15 residues. CDR1 is SGDLS, CDR2 YYNGEE, per germline. The CDR3 nucleotides read TGTGCCAGCAGCGAGGGACTCTCACCCACCTACGAGCAGTACTTC. It encodes CASSEGLSPTYEQYF.

The table lists this clonotype with a few counts. The chain couples TRBV4-2 to TRBJ2-3; the match to TRBD2 covers 7 bases. The CDR3 extends over 17 amino acids. Germline lookup yields CDR1 LGHNA and CDR2 YNFKEQ. The ends lost 0 bases at V and 2 bases at J; junction bases unmatched: 8. CDR3 nucleotides: TGTGCCAGCAGCCAAGATAGGGGCGGGGGACTCACAGATACGCAGTATTTT. Protein product: CASSQDRGGGLTDTQYF.

The gene calls are TRBV7-9 and TRBJ2-7; 7 bases line up with TRBD2. The V gene's germline CDR1 is SEHNR and CDR2 FQNEAQ (reference sequence). Losses at the gene ends were 1 base for V and 8 bases for J; bases not matched to a gene: 8. The CDR3 totals 14 residues. The CDR3 loop is CASSLDGASGKQYF. The CDR3 nucleotides read TGTGCCAGCAGCTTAGATGGGGCTAGCGGAAAGCAGTACTTC. The full variable domain, completed using reference TRBV7-9 and TRBJ2-7, is DTGVSQNPRHKITKRGQNVTFRCDPISEHNRLYWYRQTLGQGPEFLTYFQNEAQLEKSRLLSDRFSAERPKGSFSTLEIQRTEQGDSAMYLCASSLDGASGKQYFGPGTRLTVT.

The chain recombines TRBV7-8 with TRBJ2-2, with D possibly TRBD2 on 6 matching bases. Germline V lookup: CDR1 SGHVS, CDR2 FQNEAQ. The CDR3 covers 14 residues. Trimming stripped 5 bases from V and 7 bases from J, with 14 bases between. CDR3 nucleotides: TGTGCCAGCAGCCTCCGGGACTGGGACGGGGAGCTGTTTTTT. The encoded protein is CASSLRDWDGELFF.

This clonotype was counted only a few times. The DNA of the CDR3 is TGTGCCAGCTCAACGGCAGCCAAAAACATTCAGTACTTC. This codes for CASSTAAKNIQYF. The chain couples TRBV18 to TRBJ2-4; D is unresolved. The CDR3 is 13 residues long. Germline CDR1 and CDR2: KGHSH and LQKENI. V was shortened by 5 bases and J by 0 bases, with 5 bases between the two germline ends.

The chain joins TRBV20-1 to TRBJ2-7; unclear D gene. With 1 base removed from V and 0 bases from J, the gap between germline ends came to 7 bases. Germline lookup yields CDR1 DFQATT and CDR2 SNEGSKA (reference sequence). The CDR3 totals 13 residues. The CDR3 protein is CSARVGNSYEQYF. CDR3 nucleotide sequence: TGCAGTGCTAGAGTAGGGAACTCCTACGAGCAGTACTTC.

This clonotype was seen only a few times. The V and J genes are TRBV10-3 and TRBJ2-1, with 10 positions matching TRBD1. The CDR3 runs to 15 residues. V lost 0 bases to trimming and J lost 16 bases; unmatched junction nucleotides: 12. From germline, CDR1 is ENHRY and CDR2 SYGVKD. In DNA form, the CDR3 reads TGTGCCATCAGTGAGTCAACCCAGACAGGGGGCAAACACTTCTTC. It yields the protein CAISESTQTGGKHFF.

This clonotype was seen a handful of times. The V and J genes are TRBV20-1 and TRBJ1-2, with 7 bases lining up with TRBD1. Germline CDR1 is DFQATT and CDR2 is SNEGSKA (reference sequence). The V and J ends lost 3 bases and 8 bases, in that order; junction bases with no gene match: 15. The CDR3 contains 15 residues. The CDR3 DNA reads TGCAGTGCTAGCCCTAGCCCGACTGACAGGGAAGGCTACACCTTC. Translated, it gives CSASPSPTDREGYTF.

The chain employs TRBV12-3 or TRBV12-4 and TRBJ2-1, with TRBD2 matching 11 bases. There are 16 residues in the CDR3. V shed 5 bases, J shed 3 bases, and the junction held 6 bases outside the gene matches. CDR3 sequence: CASSPLSGRDYNEQFF. The CDR3 nucleotides read TGTGCCAGCAGTCCTCTTAGCGGGAGGGACTACAATGAGCAGTTCTTC.

This clonotype has just a few counts. CDR3 sequence reads: CASSPLGGTGGRGHNEQFF. DNA of the CDR3: TGTGCCAGCAGTCCCTTAGGTGGGACAGGGGGCCGAGGTCACAATGAGCAGTTCTTC. V gene TRBV6-2 or TRBV6-3 combines with J gene TRBJ2-1, with 12 nucleotides matching TRBD1. This CDR3 region has 19 residues. Germline lookup yields CDR1 MNHEY and CDR2 SVGEGT. With V trimmed by 5 bases and J by 5 bases, 16 bases remained unmatched.

This clonotype was seen a few times. CDR3 region: CASSPDRAFGYGYTF. The CDR3 DNA reads as TGTGCCAGCAGTCCGGACAGGGCCTTTGGCTATGGCTACACCTTC. The chain carries TRBV6-1 and TRBJ1-2, with 8 bases identical to TRBD1. With 5 bases clipped from V and 4 bases from J, the junction kept 9 bases outside the gene matches. CDR1 MNHNS and CDR2 SASEGT come from the germline V gene. CDR3 length: 15 amino acids.

The V and J genes are TRBV7-9 and TRBJ1-5; perhaps TRBD1 as D (5 bases). From germline, CDR1 is SEHNR and CDR2 FQNEAQ (reference sequence). CDR3 size: 14 residues. V gave up 5 bases and J gave up 7 bases, with 15 bases separating them. The CDR3 DNA is TGTGCCAGCAGCACCTACGGGACGGACCAGCCCCAGCATTTT. This codes for CASSTYGTDQPQHF.

There are a few counts of this clonotype. The chain links TRBV20-1 to TRBJ1-2; D perhaps matches TRBD1 (5 bases). The germline V gene encodes CDR1 DFQATT and CDR2 SNEGSKA (reference sequence). V was pared by 6 bases and J by 2 bases, with 16 bases between. This CDR3 has 14 amino acids. The CDR3 region is CSAQPGGINYGYTF. The CDR3 DNA sequence: TGCAGTGCCCAGCCGGGGGGGATAAACTATGGCTACACCTTC.

This clonotype showed up many times. J is TRBJ2-4 and V is TRBV20-1, with 8 bases lining up with TRBD2. The junction had 6 bases not matched to a gene; V was cut back by 0 bases and J by 2 bases. The CDR3 consists of 16 residues. Germline lookup yields CDR1 DFQATT and CDR2 SNEGSKA (reference sequence). The chain's CDR3 is CSARDIRGGTKNIQYF. The DNA of the CDR3 is TGCAGTGCTAGAGATATACGCGGGGGGACCAAAAACATTCAGTACTTC.

The chain carries TRBV19 and TRBJ2-5; the D gene is possibly TRBD2 (6 bases). V was cut by 2 bases and J by 7 bases, with 17 bases left in between. Per germline, CDR1 LNHDA and CDR2 SQIVND (reference sequence). This CDR3 region has 15 residues. The CDR3 sequence: CASSISGLGDVTQYF. In nucleotides, the CDR3 is TGTGCCAGTAGTATATCGGGACTGGGAGACGTGACCCAGTACTTC.

This chain joins TRBV10-3 and TRBJ2-1; D may be TRBD1 (5 bases). CDR1 and CDR2 from the germline V gene are ENHRY and SYGVKD. This CDR3 comprises 14 residues. V shed 6 bases and J shed 5 bases, with 14 bases lying between them. The CDR3 DNA reads as TGTGCCATCAGGGGGCTATCGACCGACAATGAGCAGTTCTTC. Translation gives CAIRGLSTDNEQFF.

The CDR3 loop reads CASSSHRETNTGELFF. CDR3 in DNA: TGCGCCAGCAGCTCACACCGGGAGACAAACACCGGGGAGCTGTTTTTT. The rearrangement joins TRBV5-1 to TRBJ2-2, with D possibly TRBD2 on 6 matching bases. CDR1 is SGHRS, CDR2 YFSETQ, per germline. The CDR3 is made up of 16 amino acids. V was shortened by 3 bases and J by 2 bases, with 14 bases between the two germline ends.

V usage is TRBV25-1 and J usage is TRBJ2-5; D is unresolved. Trimming pared 2 bases from V and 5 bases from J, leaving 12 bases between. This CDR3 has 14 residues. Germline V gives CDR1 MGHDK, CDR2 SYGVNS. The CDR3 protein is CASSEIRYGETQYF. The CDR3 coding sequence is TGTGCCAGCAGTGAAATACGTTATGGGGAGACCCAGTACTTC.